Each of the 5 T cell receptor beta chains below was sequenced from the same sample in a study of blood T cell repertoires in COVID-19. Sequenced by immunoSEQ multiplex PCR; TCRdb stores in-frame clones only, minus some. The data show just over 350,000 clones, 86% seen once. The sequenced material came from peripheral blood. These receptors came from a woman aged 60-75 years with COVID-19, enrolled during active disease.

Written as DNA, the CDR3 is TGTGCCAGCAGCTCAAGCGGGGGCCGGAGCAACGAGCAGTACTTC. Translating gives CASSSSGGRSNEQYF. The V and J genes are TRBV11-3 and TRBJ2-7, with 8 bases that match TRBD2. Per germline, CDR1 SGHNT and CDR2 YENEEA. CDR3 length: 15 amino acids. V shed 4 bases and J 5 bases; nucleotides not matched to a gene: 10.

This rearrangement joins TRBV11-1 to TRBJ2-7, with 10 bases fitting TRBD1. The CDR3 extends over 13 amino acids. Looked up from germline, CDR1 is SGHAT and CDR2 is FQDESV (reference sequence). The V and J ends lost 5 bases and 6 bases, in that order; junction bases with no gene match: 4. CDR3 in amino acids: CASSTRDRGEQYF. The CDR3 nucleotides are TGTGCCAGCAGCACCCGGGACAGGGGCGAGCAGTACTTC.

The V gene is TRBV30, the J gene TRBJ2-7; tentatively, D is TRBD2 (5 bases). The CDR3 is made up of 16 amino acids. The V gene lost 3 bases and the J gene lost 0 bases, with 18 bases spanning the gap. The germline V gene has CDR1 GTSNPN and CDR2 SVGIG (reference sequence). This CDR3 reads CAWREAYSAYSYEQYF. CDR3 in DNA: TGTGCCTGGAGGGAGGCCTACAGTGCCTACTCCTACGAGCAGTACTTC.

CDR3 sequence: CASSLGGQNSPLHF. Here the CDR3 DNA reads TGTGCCAGCAGCTTGGGGGGGCAGAATTCACCCCTCCACTTT. The chain recombines TRBV5-4 with TRBJ1-6; the D gene is possibly TRBD1 (6 bases). Germline values: CDR1 SGHNT, CDR2 YYREEE (reference sequence). Trimming pared 0 bases from V and 7 bases from J, leaving 8 bases between. This CDR3 spans 14 amino acids.

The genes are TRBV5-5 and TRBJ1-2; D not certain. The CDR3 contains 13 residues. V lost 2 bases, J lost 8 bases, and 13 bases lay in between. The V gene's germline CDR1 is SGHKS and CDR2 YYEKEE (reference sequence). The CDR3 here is CASSFYTVRGYTF. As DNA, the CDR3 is TGTGCCAGCAGCTTTTATACTGTCCGAGGCTACACCTTC.